This TCR beta chain originates from a study of technical replicates of blood from a handful of donors. This clone has only one observation. This CDR3 comprises 14 residues. Germline V gives CDR1 SGHTA, CDR2 FQGTGA. V lost 5 bases and J lost 8; bases outside the gene matches: 9. The assay was immunoSEQ multiplex PCR, and TCRdb's table has in-frame clones only and misses some. Of some 94,000 clones in the sample, 90% to 96% were seen once. This TCR came from a human donor in good health. The sample consisted of T cells isolated from PBMCs. The V gene is TRBV7-3, the J gene TRBJ2-1; 7 bases map to TRBD2. CDR3 region: CASSPTTSADEQFF. For the CDR3, the DNA is TGTGCCAGCAGCCCTACCACTAGCGCCGATGAGCAGTTCTTC.